This T cell receptor (beta chain) was profiled in a study of T cells after yellow fever vaccination. Each CDR3 protein gets one entry after TCRdb re-called the 5' RACE reads with MiXCR. This table has some 400,000 distinct CDR3 sequences, roughly 20% appearing once. This clonotype was recorded a few times. The CDR3 runs 16 residues. The trim removed 8 bases at V and 3 bases at J, leaving 12 bases unmatched. Germline CDR1 and CDR2: MNHEY and SVGEGT. The receptor was isolated from a man in his late teens or twenties who received the YFV17D yellow fever vaccine. The chain recombines TRBV6-2 or TRBV6-3 with TRBJ2-1; 8 bases map to TRBD1. The material sequenced was PBMCs, taken before the yellow fever booster vaccination. CDR3 region: CASYKPGQARYNEQFF. The CDR3 bases are TGTGCCAGCTATAAACCGGGACAGGCCCGCTACAATGAGCAGTTCTTC.